This T cell receptor (beta chain) was captured in a study of response to subunit inactivated influenza vaccine. One entry per CDR3 protein, called by TCRdb with MiXCR from the RT-PCR reads. This table holds 560,000 or so distinct CDR3 sequences, about 8% found once. With 4 bases clipped from V and 1 base from J, the junction kept 12 bases outside the gene matches. Germline V gene lookup returns CDR1 SGHAT and CDR2 FQDESV (reference sequence). The CDR3 is 18 residues long. This clonotype was recorded many times. The sample was PBMCs from blood, taken around 2 years after vaccination. This clonotype was sampled from a man aged 50 to 75 who received an inactivated influenza vaccine. The V and J genes are TRBV11-1 and TRBJ1-2, with TRBD1 matching 10 bases. The chain's CDR3 is CASSSYSLGTGVNYGYTF. The CDR3 DNA reads TGTGCCAGCAGCTCTTACTCACTCGGGACAGGGGTTAACTATGGCTACACCTTC.